These 5 T cell receptor beta chains share one sample of origin, sequenced in a study of blood T cell repertoires in COVID-19. The table came from immunoSEQ multiplex PCR; TCRdb's copy has only in-frame clones and leaves some out. The sample lists over 85,000 clones, over 60% seen once, with 3.8% in the top ten. Sequences were obtained from peripheral blood. These receptors came from a woman older than 75 with acute or convalescent COVID-19.

V is TRBV6-5 and J is TRBJ2-7, with 9 bases aligning to TRBD1. Trimming cost V 6 bases and J 3 bases; bases outside gene matches: 9. Germline-derived CDR1 and CDR2 are MNHEY and SVGAGI. This CDR3 spans 15 amino acids. CDR3 region: CASRTTGTGYYEQYF. Written as DNA, the CDR3 is TGTGCCAGCAGAACAACCGGGACAGGGTACTACGAGCAGTACTTC.

Worth noting for this clone: Other DNA sequences from this sample encode an identical CDR3 as well. This sequence joins TRBV29-1 and TRBJ2-2, with TRBD1 identical over 7 bases. The CDR3 sequence is 13 residues long. Germline CDR1 and CDR2: SQVTM and ANQGSEA. V was clipped by 6 bases and J by 4 bases; unmatched bases: 5. CDR3 nucleotides: TGCAGCGTAGGGGACAGAACCACCGGGGAGCTGTTTTTT. Encoded protein: CSVGDRTTGELFF.

The table lists this clone with a count of one. A much larger clone differs from this one at a single base, so this may be a read error. The CDR3: CASNPGGPGELFF. The CDR3 DNA reads as TGTGCCAGCAACCCGGGGGGGCCCGGGGAGCTGTTTTTT. V and J are TRBV2 and TRBJ2-2, with 8 bases matching TRBD2. Germline trimming cut 7 bases from V and 6 bases from J; bases unmatched to any gene: 4. This CDR3 is 13 amino acids long. Per germline, CDR1 SNHLY and CDR2 FYNNEI. The whole variable domain, remainder taken from reference TRBV2 and TRBJ2-2, is EPEVTQTPSHQVTQMGQEVILRCVPISNHLYFYWYRQILGQKVEFLVSFYNNEISEKSEIFDDQFSVERPDGSNFTLKIRSTKLEDSAMYFCASNPGGPGELFFGEGSRLTVL.

The chain links TRBV28 to TRBJ1-3; TRBD1 might be the D (5 bases). V lost 11 bases and J 4 bases, leaving 18 bases between the germline ends. The CDR3 loop spans 14 amino acids. Germline V gives CDR1 MDHEN, CDR2 SYDVKM. The CDR3 spells CAGRRGSTGNTIYF. CDR3 DNA sequence: TGTGCCGGCCGTAGGGGAAGTACAGGAAACACCATATATTTT.

The rearrangement links TRBV24-1 to TRBJ1-2; 7 nucleotides match TRBD1. Unmatched junction bases numbered 18, after V lost 1 base and J lost 14 bases. This CDR3 has 16 amino acids. The germline gives CDR1 KGHDR, CDR2 SFDVKD. This chain's CDR3 is CATSDFGPGQVEFWTF. In nucleotides, the CDR3 is TGTGCCACCAGTGATTTTGGGCCCGGACAGGTGGAGTTCTGGACCTTC.